This TCR beta chain was found in a study of OX40 agonist ivuxolimab in advanced cancers. Some background on the complete study: Ivuxolimab was a fully human IgG2 agonistic monoclonal antibody targeting the costimulatory receptor OX40 (CD134). Intravenous ivuxolimab was administered to patients every 2 weeks at six dose levels: 0.01, 0.1, 0.3, 1.5, 3 and 10 mg/kg. Of the approximately 50 dose-escalation patients, hepatocellular carcinoma was present in 19, melanoma in around 15, renal cell carcinoma in 9 and head and neck cancer in 9. In the dose-escalation cohort, around four fifths of patients were male, and the mean age was 60 years with a range of roughly 20 to 80. Patients were allowed to have had prior anti-PD-1, anti-PD-L1 or anti-CTLA-4 therapy, and roughly two fifths of the dose-escalation patients had been treated with checkpoint inhibitors. Partial responses were achieved by three dose-escalation patients, of whom one had hepatocellular carcinoma and two had cutaneous melanoma. Peripheral TCRbeta sequencing was intended to test whether TCR sequence diversity was altered and clonal T-cell expansion was caused by ivuxolimab. The paper describes the monotherapy dose-escalation part (N ≈ 51 patients) of the phase I trial of ivuxolimab. Paper-wide results and their limitations: Clonal expansion of both CD4+ and CD8+ blood T cells was observed from baseline to week 6 at doses 0.1 to 3.0 mg/kg. Low levels of normalized T-cell clonal expansion were also seen in some patients who did not respond. In partial responders in the 0.1-3.0 mg/kg groups, normalized peripheral clonal expansion was found to be among the lowest, especially among CD8+ T cells. Antigen specificity was not determined for the clonally expanded peripheral T cells. On average, CD8+ T cells showed more expanded clones than CD4+ T cells after ivuxolimab.

Patients with a history of autoimmune disease or receiving systemic immunosuppression were excluded from the trial. Peripheral blood for TCR sequencing was collected from all dose cohorts at baseline, on cycle 4 day 1, and on cycle 7 day 1. Samples came from an open-label, multicenter, first-in-human phase I dose-escalation trial of ivuxolimab. The trial enrolled adults with locally advanced or metastatic head and neck squamous cell, hepatocellular, melanoma or renal cell carcinoma. Before TCR sequencing, CD4+ and CD8+ T cells were separately sorted from peripheral blood. With regard to this clone: Its binding antigen is unknown. Base quality data are lacking; no much larger clone is found one base away.

Genomic DNA was isolated from the sorted cells so that the TCRbeta CDR3 region could be sequenced. TCRbeta CDR3 regions were sequenced using the immunoSEQ Assay. In TCRdb, the immuneACCESS table is reduced to in-frame sequences with V and J assigned. These tables do not hold every clone; where another copy was compared, an unresolved V gene accounts for under half, and the others remain unexplained. A total of some 80,000 clones appear in this sample, roughly 80% of them only once. Around 7.5% of the sample is in the top ten clones. The germline V gene yields KGHSH for CDR1 and LQKENI for CDR2. V lost 1 base and J lost 4 bases; the stretch between them is 11 bases long. The CDR3 measures 15 amino acids from cysteine to phenylalanine. The CDR3 DNA has 45 bases and is translated from base 1.

The sample in question was CD4+ or CD8+ T cells sorted from blood, obtained in a trial of the OX40 agonist ivuxolimab. This clonotype originated in an adult with an advanced solid tumor such as melanoma, head and neck, liver or kidney cancer. This sequence uses TRBV18 and TRBJ1-5, with no confidently assigned D gene. CDR3 region: CASSPRGTGNQPQHF. The nucleotides are TGTGCCAGCTCACCACGAGGAACGGGGAATCAGCCCCAGCATTTT.